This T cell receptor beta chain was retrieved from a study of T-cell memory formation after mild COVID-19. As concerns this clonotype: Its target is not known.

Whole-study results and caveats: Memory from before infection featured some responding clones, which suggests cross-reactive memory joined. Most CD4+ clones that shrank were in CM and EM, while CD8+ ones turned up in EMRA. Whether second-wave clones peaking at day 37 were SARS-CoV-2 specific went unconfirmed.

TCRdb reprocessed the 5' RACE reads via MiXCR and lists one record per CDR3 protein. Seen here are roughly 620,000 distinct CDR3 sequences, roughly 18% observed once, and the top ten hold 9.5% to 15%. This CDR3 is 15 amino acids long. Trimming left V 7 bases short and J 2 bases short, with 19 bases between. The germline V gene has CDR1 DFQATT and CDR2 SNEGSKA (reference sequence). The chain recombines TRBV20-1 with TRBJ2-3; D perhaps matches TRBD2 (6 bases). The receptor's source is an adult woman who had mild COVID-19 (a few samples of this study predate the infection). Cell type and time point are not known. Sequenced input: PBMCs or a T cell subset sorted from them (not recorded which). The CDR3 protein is CSGPRGTVNTDTQYF. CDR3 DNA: TGCAGTGGTCCACGGGGGACTGTTAACACAGATACGCAGTATTTT.